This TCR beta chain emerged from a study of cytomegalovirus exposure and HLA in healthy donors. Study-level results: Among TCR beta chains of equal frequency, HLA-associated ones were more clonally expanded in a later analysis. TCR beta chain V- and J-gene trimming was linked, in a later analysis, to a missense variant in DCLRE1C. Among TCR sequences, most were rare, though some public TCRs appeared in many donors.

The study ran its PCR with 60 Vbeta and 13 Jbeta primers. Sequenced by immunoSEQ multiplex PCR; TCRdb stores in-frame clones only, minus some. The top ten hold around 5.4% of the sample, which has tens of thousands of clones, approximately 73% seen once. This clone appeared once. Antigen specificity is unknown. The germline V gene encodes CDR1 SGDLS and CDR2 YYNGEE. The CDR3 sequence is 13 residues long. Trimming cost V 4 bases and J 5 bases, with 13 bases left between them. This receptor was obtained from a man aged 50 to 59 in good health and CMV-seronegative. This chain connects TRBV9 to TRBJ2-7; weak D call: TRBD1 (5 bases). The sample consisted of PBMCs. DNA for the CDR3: TGTGCCAGCAGCACCCAGGGAATCCACGAGCAGTACTTC. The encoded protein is CASSTQGIHEQYF.